The 31 T cell receptor beta chains below all came from one sample that was sequenced in a study of OX40 agonist ivuxolimab in advanced cancers. The repertoire was sequenced with immunoSEQ multiplex PCR; TCRdb's copy has only in-frame clones and lacks some. The profile shows approximately 75,000 clones, about 73% of them singletons. The source material was CD4+ or CD8+ T cells sorted from blood, sampled in a trial of the OX40 agonist ivuxolimab. Receptors originate from an adult with an advanced solid tumor such as melanoma, head and neck, liver or kidney cancer.

The rearrangement links TRBV28 to TRBJ1-1, with D unclear. The CDR3 loop spans 13 amino acids. Trimming pared 3 bases from V and 0 bases from J, leaving 5 bases between. Germline CDR1 MDHEN, CDR2 SYDVKM. The DNA of the CDR3 is TGTGCCAGCAGTTTGTCACTGAACACTGAAGCTTTCTTT. Its translation: CASSLSLNTEAFF.

Only one count was recorded for this clone. This chain connects TRBV10-3 to TRBJ2-3; 7 positions agree with TRBD2. The CDR3 consists of 14 residues. Germline CDR1 ENHRY, CDR2 SYGVKD. V shed 6 bases, J shed 0 bases, and the junction held 3 bases outside the gene matches. The CDR3 spells CAIREAGSTDTQYF. The CDR3 region has the DNA TGTGCCATCAGGGAAGCGGGGAGCACAGATACGCAGTATTTT.

This chain joins TRBV2 and TRBJ2-2; D is perhaps TRBD1 (6 bases). The CDR3 loop spans 14 amino acids. The germline gives CDR1 SNHLY, CDR2 FYNNEI. V lost 7 bases to trimming and J lost 0 bases, with 9 bases between them. In DNA, the CDR3 is TGTGCCAGCAAGACAGGCGCGAACACCGGGGAGCTGTTTTTT. Translated, it gives CASKTGANTGELFF.

The chain employs TRBV7-2 and TRBJ2-7; maybe TRBD2 (7 bases). This CDR3 spans 15 amino acids. CDR1 is SGHTA, CDR2 FQGNSA, per germline. Trimming pared 5 bases from V and 0 bases from J, leaving 14 bases between. The CDR3 nucleotides are TGTGCCAGCAGCCGAGGGGGGGCTAGCTCCTACGAGCAGTACTTC. It is translated as CASSRGGASSYEQYF.

J is TRBJ1-1 and V is TRBV11-2; D remains unclear. CDR1 and CDR2 (germline): SGHAT, FQNNGV. Between the trimmed V and J ends, which lost 0 bases and 11 bases, there was a span of 7 bases. This CDR3 comprises 11 residues. The CDR3 sequence: CASSLEVDAFF. As DNA, the CDR3 is TGTGCCAGCAGCTTAGAGGTGGACGCTTTCTTT.

The rearrangement joins TRBV5-4 to TRBJ1-2; a weak D match, TRBD1 (5 bases). CDR3 length: 15 amino acids. CDR1 and CDR2 (germline): SGHNT, YYREEE (reference sequence). Trimming stripped 0 bases from V and 6 bases from J, with 15 bases between. The CDR3 here is CASSLGSGLEDGYTF. CDR3 coding DNA: TGTGCCAGCAGCTTGGGCTCGGGGCTTGAGGATGGCTACACCTTC. Full variable domain (outside the CDR3, taken from reference TRBV5-4 and TRBJ1-2): ETGVTQSPTHLIKTRGQQVTLRCSSQSGHNTVSWYQQALGQGPQFIFQYYREEENGRGNFPPRFSGLQFPNYSSELNVNALELDDSALYLCASSLGSGLEDGYTFGSGTRLTVV.

The V and J genes are TRBV5-1 and TRBJ1-4; TRBD1 agrees at 7 bases. Germline CDR1 and CDR2: SGHRS and YFSETQ. This CDR3 is 13 amino acids long. V was pared by 5 bases and J by 14 bases, with 12 bases of the junction left unmatched. DNA for the CDR3: TGCGCCAGCAGTTTAGACAGGGTTGGTCTTCTGTTTTTT. It translates to CASSLDRVGLLFF.

The chain is built from TRBV7-2 and TRBJ2-7; possible D gene TRBD1, 5 bases. The CDR3 sequence is 13 residues long. From germline, CDR1 is SGHTA and CDR2 FQGNSA. With 4 bases removed from V and 5 bases from J, the gap between germline ends came to 12 bases. CDR3 sequence (DNA): TGTGCCAGCAGCTGGTTACAGGCTAACGAGCAGTACTTC. It is translated as CASSWLQANEQYF.

The genes are TRBV19 and TRBJ1-2; no clear D gene. Trimming shortened V by 1 base and J by 4 bases, and 13 bases separated the two germline ends. The CDR3 spans 15 residues. Per germline, CDR1 LNHDA and CDR2 SQIVND (reference sequence). The CDR3 spells CASSIGPVSGYGYTF. The CDR3 nucleotides are TGTGCCAGTAGTATAGGGCCCGTCTCTGGCTATGGCTACACCTTC.

The chain employs TRBV5-5 and TRBJ2-7; D is perhaps TRBD1 (6 bases). CDR1 SGHKS and CDR2 YYEKEE come from the germline V gene (reference sequence). The length of the CDR3 is 16 residues. V lost 4 bases and J lost 0, with 17 bases in between. The CDR3 here is CASSGTGTPSSYEQYF. As DNA, the CDR3 is TGTGCCAGCAGCGGTACCGGGACACCGAGCTCCTACGAGCAGTACTTC.

J is TRBJ2-1 and V is TRBV7-2; TRBD2 agrees at 8 bases. The CDR3 totals 14 residues. CDR1 and CDR2 from the germline V gene are SGHTA and FQGNSA. V was pared by 7 bases and J by 5 bases, with 7 bases of the junction left unmatched. The CDR3 nucleotides are TGTGCCAGCAACCAGGGAGCGGGGGACAATGAGCAGTTCTTC. This gives the protein CASNQGAGDNEQFF.

This chain joins TRBV28 and TRBJ1-5, with 7 bases lining up with TRBD1. The CDR3 extends over 16 amino acids. The J segment lost 5 bases and the V segment lost 5 bases, leaving 12 bases of the junction unmatched. Germline V lookup: CDR1 MDHEN, CDR2 SYDVKM. This CDR3 is CASSPITGVGYQPQHF. The DNA for the CDR3 is TGTGCCAGCAGTCCAATTACAGGGGTTGGATATCAGCCCCAGCATTTT.

The chain combines TRBV2 with TRBJ1-4; no definite D call. Germline assignment: CDR1 SNHLY and CDR2 FYNNEI. The CDR3 spans 14 residues. V was pared by 6 bases and J by 0 bases, with 8 bases between. CDR3 amino acids: CASRGIPTNEKLFF. In DNA, the CDR3 is TGTGCCAGCAGAGGCATCCCAACTAATGAAAAACTGTTTTTT.

The chain links TRBV10-3 to TRBJ2-5, with 7 bases identical to TRBD2. Germline loops: CDR1 ENHRY, CDR2 SYGVKD. The CDR3 length is 14 residues. V shed 4 bases and J 10 bases; nucleotides not matched to a gene: 12. The CDR3 region is CAISAHGAGEGQYF. The DNA for the CDR3 is TGTGCCATCAGTGCCCACGGGGCGGGGGAGGGCCAGTACTTC.

The CDR3: CASSLPGVGSYNEQFF. The CDR3 region has the DNA TGTGCCAGCAGTTTACCGGGGGTCGGCTCCTACAATGAGCAGTTCTTC. The chain uses TRBV28 and TRBJ2-1, with a possible D match to TRBD2 (6 bases). The ends were cut back, 2 bases at V and 0 bases at J, with 11 bases in the middle. The germline V gene has CDR1 MDHEN and CDR2 SYDVKM. The CDR3 extends over 16 amino acids. Using reference TRBV28 and TRBJ2-1 for the parts outside the CDR3, the full variable domain is DVKVTQSSRYLVKRTGEKVFLECVQDMDHENMFWYRQDPGLGLRLIYFSYDVKMKEKGDIPEGYSVSREKKERFSLILESASTNQTSMYLCASSLPGVGSYNEQFFGPGTRLTVL.

V usage is TRBV5-1 and J usage is TRBJ1-2; no clear D. Trimming removed 3 bases at V and 2 bases at J, with 14 bases between. This CDR3 contains 15 residues. From germline, CDR1 is SGHRS and CDR2 YFSETQ. The CDR3 loop reads CASSSPLAGNYGYTF. In nucleotides, the CDR3 is TGCGCCAGCAGCTCCCCTCTGGCGGGGAACTATGGCTACACCTTC.

The CDR3 DNA is TGTGCCAGCAGCTTATATCCACAGGGCGCTGGAAACACCATATATTTT. This sequence encodes CASSLYPQGAGNTIYF. The chain has TRBV7-2 and TRBJ1-3, with TRBD1 as a possible D gene (6 bases). CDR3 length: 16 residues. In germline, CDR1 is SGHTA, CDR2 FQGNSA. The V gene lost 2 bases and the J gene lost 2 bases, with 13 bases spanning the gap.

This clone was observed a few times. This chain links TRBV6-1 with TRBJ1-3; D unclear. CDR3 length: 15 amino acids. Looked up from germline, CDR1 is MNHNS and CDR2 is SASEGT. The ends were cut back, 4 bases at V and 0 bases at J, with 10 bases in the middle. CDR3 loop: CASSVTASSGNTIYF. CDR3 sequence (DNA): TGTGCCAGCAGTGTAACAGCGAGCTCTGGAAACACCATATATTTT.

As for this clone: A much bigger clone sits one base away, suggesting this may be a read error. This rearrangement joins TRBV7-8 to TRBJ1-1, with TRBD1 matching 10 bases. This CDR3 is 15 amino acids long. Trimming removed 2 bases from V and 4 bases from J; junction bases left unmatched: 4. CDR1 SGHVS and CDR2 FQNEAQ come from the germline V gene. The CDR3 DNA is TGTGCCAGCAGCTTATCCGGACAGGGGGGCACTGAAGCTTTCTTT. This gives the protein CASSLSGQGGTEAFF.

This clone showed up just once. The V and J genes are TRBV28 and TRBJ2-7; 13 nucleotides agree with TRBD2. This CDR3 region has 16 residues. Germline V gene lookup returns CDR1 MDHEN and CDR2 SYDVKM. V shed 0 bases, J shed 3 bases, and the junction held 2 bases outside the gene matches. CDR3 bases: TGTGCCAGCAGTTTATGGCGACTAGCGGGAGGCTACGAGCAGTACTTC. Its protein product is CASSLWRLAGGYEQYF.

This chain links TRBV27 with TRBJ2-3; D call uncertain. The CDR3 has 16 residues. The germline V gene has CDR1 MNHEY and CDR2 SMNVEV (reference sequence). Trimming shortened V by 5 bases and J by 1 base, and 16 bases separated the two germline ends. The CDR3 loop is CASSRKLRFRTDTQYF. The CDR3 DNA follows: TGTGCCAGCAGTCGTAAGCTTAGGTTCCGCACAGATACGCAGTATTTT.

This sequence joins TRBV30 and TRBJ1-2; 9 bases are shared with TRBD1. The CDR3 is 14 residues long. Germline V lookup: CDR1 GTSNPN, CDR2 SVGIG (reference sequence). The V segment lost 0 bases and the J segment 8 bases; nucleotides outside the gene matches: 7. The CDR3 DNA sequence: TGTGCCTGGAGTGTAGACAGGGGGTTGGGAGGCTACACCTTC. Protein: CAWSVDRGLGGYTF.

The chain uses TRBV4-2 and TRBJ2-3, with TRBD2 matching 9 bases. Germline CDR1 is LGHNA and CDR2 is YNFKEQ. The CDR3 sequence is 13 residues long. J was trimmed by 7 bases and V by 5 bases; bases with no gene match: 4. The CDR3 DNA is TGTGCCAGCAGCGGGGGACTAGCATATACGCAGTATTTT. It yields the protein CASSGGLAYTQYF.

This chain joins TRBV5-1 and TRBJ1-2; D is ambiguous. The CDR3 sequence is 13 residues long. V lost 2 bases and J 1 base, leaving 6 bases between the germline ends. CDR1 SGHRS and CDR2 YFSETQ come from the germline V gene. The chain's CDR3 is CASSLAVNYGYTF. The CDR3 nucleotides read TGCGCCAGCAGCTTAGCAGTTAACTATGGCTACACCTTC.

The rearrangement links TRBV29-1 to TRBJ2-7, with no clear D. Germline CDR1 SQVTM, CDR2 ANQGSEA. The CDR3 contains 13 residues. Trimming removed 5 bases at V and 0 bases at J, with 11 bases between. The CDR3 is CSVKGFYSYEQYF. The CDR3 DNA sequence: TGCAGCGTTAAAGGGTTCTACTCCTACGAGCAGTACTTC.

The chain employs TRBV4-3 and TRBJ1-3; 7 nucleotides line up with TRBD1. CDR1 and CDR2 (germline): LGHNA, YSLEER. Losses at the gene ends were 2 bases for V and 3 bases for J; bases not matched to a gene: 13. This CDR3 is 18 amino acids long. CDR3 sequence reads: CASSQSRATTGNGNTIYF. DNA for the CDR3: TGCGCCAGCAGCCAAAGTAGGGCCACGACAGGGAATGGAAACACCATATATTTT.

The chain employs TRBV29-1 and TRBJ2-5, with D possibly being TRBD1 (6 bases). CDR1 and CDR2 from the germline V gene are SQVTM and ANQGSEA. Trimming shortened V by 8 bases and J by 11 bases, and 24 bases separated the two germline ends. The CDR3 spans 13 residues. The CDR3 region is CSCCLTGSSEQYF. CDR3 coding DNA: TGCAGCTGCTGCCTGACAGGTTCGAGTGAGCAGTACTTC.

This CDR3 reads CASSLGGAGQTGANVLTF. The CDR3 region has the DNA TGTGCCAGCAGCTTAGGAGGGGCAGGACAAACTGGGGCCAACGTCCTGACTTTC. The V call is TRBV7-9, the J call TRBJ2-6, with D possibly called TRBD1 or TRBD2 (5 bases each). The V and J ends lost 1 base and 2 bases respectively, with 15 bases between them. CDR1 and CDR2 from the germline V gene are SEHNR and FQNEAQ (reference sequence). This CDR3 is built from 18 residues.

This chain links TRBV18 with TRBJ2-5, with 8 bases identical to TRBD1. V dropped 1 base and J dropped 1; count of bases not matched to a gene: 2. Germline CDR1 and CDR2: KGHSH and LQKENI. This CDR3 region has 15 residues. CDR3 coding DNA: TGTGCCAGCTCACCACGGACAGGGAGCCAAGAGACCCAGTACTTC. It specifies CASSPRTGSQETQYF.

There are a few counts of this clone. The gene calls are TRBV19 and TRBJ2-3, with 10 bases lining up with TRBD2. V was clipped by 3 bases and J by 2 bases; unmatched bases: 2. Germline V gene lookup returns CDR1 LNHDA and CDR2 SQIVND (reference sequence). This CDR3 is built from 15 residues. Here the CDR3 reads CASSISGGTTDTQYF. CDR3 bases: TGTGCCAGTAGTATTAGCGGGGGGACCACAGATACGCAGTATTTT.

V usage is TRBV6-5 and J usage is TRBJ1-1, with D unclear. Germline V gene data show CDR1 as MNHEY and CDR2 as SVGAGI. Trimming took off 6 bases at V and 4 bases at J, with 18 bases between the two ends. CDR3 size: 15 residues. The CDR3 DNA follows: TGTGCCAGCAGACGGGCCCTAACTGAGGGCACTGAAGCTTTCTTT. Protein sequence: CASRRALTEGTEAFF.